This T cell receptor beta chain was captured in a study of cytomegalovirus exposure and HLA in healthy donors. Study in general: From donors who were HLA-typed, an early data release held approximately 80 million unique TCRs.

On this clone: Its antigen is undetermined.

Looked up from germline, CDR1 is SQVTM and CDR2 is ANQGSEA. V lost 5 bases and J lost 5, with 10 bases in between. The CDR3 runs to 12 residues. Findings of the study overall: Most observed TCR sequences were rare, whereas some public TCRs were detected in many donors. TCR beta sequences reportedly predicted most subjects' HLA-A and HLA-B alleles accurately.

The PCR had 60 Vbeta and 13 Jbeta primers. Produced via immunoSEQ multiplex PCR; TCRdb's table is partial and in-frame only. The sample yields about 150,000 clones, under 80% seen once. The gene calls are TRBV29-1 and TRBJ2-1; TRBD2 is a possible D gene (5 bases). This clonotype originated in a woman aged 45-60 years in good health and CMV-seropositive. Sequenced sample: PBMCs. The CDR3 DNA reads as TGCAGCGTTTGGAGCGGCCACAATGAGCAGTTCTTC. Amino acid sequence: CSVWSGHNEQFF.